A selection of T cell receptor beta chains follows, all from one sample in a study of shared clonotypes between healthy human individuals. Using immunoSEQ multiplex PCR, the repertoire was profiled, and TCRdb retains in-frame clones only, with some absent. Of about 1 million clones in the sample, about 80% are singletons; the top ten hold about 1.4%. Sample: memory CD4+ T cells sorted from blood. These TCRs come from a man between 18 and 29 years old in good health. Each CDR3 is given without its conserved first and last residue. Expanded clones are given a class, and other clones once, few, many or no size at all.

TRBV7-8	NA	ASSVNRGKIDEQY
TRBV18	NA	ASSPESGSLAYEQY
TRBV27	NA	ASSFQPGQGEKLF
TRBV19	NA	ASSIDSRTARSADTQY
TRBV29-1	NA	SVSYGTGNQPQH
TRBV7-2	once	ASRTSGRAYEQY
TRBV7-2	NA	ASSRTSGRYEQY
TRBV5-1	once	ASSPRQGSSYEQY
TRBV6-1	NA	ASVVSYEQY
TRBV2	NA	ASGQMYQETQY
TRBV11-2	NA	ASSFIAGGPTEQF
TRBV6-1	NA	ASSERGYETQY
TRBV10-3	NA	AISEGQGGGELF
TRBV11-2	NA	ASSWGADTQY
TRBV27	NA	ASSPGTGTGYGYT
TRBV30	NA	AGRTGLSYNSPLH
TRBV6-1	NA	ASRDRLLQETQY
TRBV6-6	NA	ASDPSNTGELF
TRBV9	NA	ASSTGQLRGELF
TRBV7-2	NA	ASSLPSPGNEQF
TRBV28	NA	ASSPTVPYHEQY
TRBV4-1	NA	ASSQDVAGGPNTQY
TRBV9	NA	ASSAPRPGQGHNEQF
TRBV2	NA	ASTATGGQGGELF
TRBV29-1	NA	SVEGPGYEQY
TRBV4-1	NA	ASSQEKAGGPPEQY
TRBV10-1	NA	ASSDMDNYGYT
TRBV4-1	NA	ASSQDEISAYEQY
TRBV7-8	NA	ASSHRGKNYEQY
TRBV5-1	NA	ASSLEGQGRETQY
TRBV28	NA	ASSLWVQTIQPQH
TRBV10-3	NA	AIGGGADSPLH
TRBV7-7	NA	ASSAHGVNSYNEQF
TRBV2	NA	ASSEEQSYTGELF
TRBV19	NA	ASSPQGETQY
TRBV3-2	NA	ASSQVQY
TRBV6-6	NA	ASRRGTGGIRAF
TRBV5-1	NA	ASSPQGPPNEKLF
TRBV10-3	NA	AISDQREGAYNEQF
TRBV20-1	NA	SALFKNEQF
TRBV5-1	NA	ASSPGQGLGDSPLH
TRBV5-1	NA	ASRGAYGYT
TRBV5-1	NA	ASSAEGSPEQY
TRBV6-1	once	ASRPGTLWEKLF
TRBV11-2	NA	ASSAHNEQF
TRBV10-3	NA	AIKDRVTDTQY
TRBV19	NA	ASSNRGSYNEQF
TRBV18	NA	ASSPFSGVLNTGELF
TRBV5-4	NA	ASSPSLLADQETQY
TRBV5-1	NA	ASRTAVKYNEQF
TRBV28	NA	ASSSIDRSYEQY
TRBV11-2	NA	ASSLGGAGAGLTGELF
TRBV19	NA	ASSPPGRAQH
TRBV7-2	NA	ASMRQPNTGELF
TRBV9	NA	ASSGGGLAGELF
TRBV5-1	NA	ASQSGGPYNEQF
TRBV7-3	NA	ASSLGAKNIQY